The 13 T cell receptor beta chains given below trace back to one sample, sequenced in a study of blood T cell repertoires in COVID-19 (dated by TCRdb to the early 2020s). Library prep was done by the immunoSEQ multiplex PCR assay. TCRdb provides this immuneACCESS table in a form limited to in-frame rearrangements. Some clones are lacking; in checked studies, under half of them reflect an unresolved V gene, and why the rest are absent is not known. The sample records roughly 150,000 clones, about 90% of which are singletons. The top ten constitute roughly 3.1% of the sample. Sequenced material: peripheral blood. These receptors were taken from a man aged 60 to 69 with acute or convalescent COVID-19.

This chain uses TRBV5-1 with TRBJ1-5; TRBD1 is a possible D gene (6 bases). CDR1 is SGHRS, CDR2 YFSETQ, per germline. CDR3 length: 14 amino acids. The V end was cut by 4 bases, the J end by 4 bases, with 12 bases between. CDR3 in DNA: TGCGCCAGCAGCCCGGACAGACCTAATCAGCCCCAGCATTTT. Its protein is CASSPDRPNQPQHF.

Only one count was recorded for this clone. The chain couples TRBV6-4 to TRBJ1-6; 7 bases are a match to TRBD1. The CDR3 runs to 14 residues. J gave up 10 bases and V 6 bases, and 9 bases lay outside the gene matches. Germline V lookup: CDR1 MRHNA, CDR2 SNTAGT. CDR3 DNA sequence: TGTGCCAGCAGCGAAAGACAGGGAAGGTCACCCCTCCACTTT. As protein: CASSERQGRSPLHF.

This clone showed up just once. J is TRBJ1-1 and V is TRBV6-5, with TRBD1 matching 7 bases. The CDR3 loop spans 16 amino acids. Trimming took 0 bases from V and 7 from J; bases not matched to a gene: 11. From germline, CDR1 is MNHEY and CDR2 SVGAGI. The CDR3 sequence: CASSYSRGHRGGEAFF. In DNA form, the CDR3 reads TGTGCCAGCAGTTACTCGAGGGGGCATCGAGGGGGTGAAGCTTTCTTT.

The gene calls are TRBV6-5 and TRBJ1-2, with 10 bases that match TRBD1. This CDR3 is 14 amino acids long. The germline V gene has CDR1 MNHEY and CDR2 SVGAGI. The V and J ends lost 2 bases and 4 bases, in that order; junction bases with no gene match: 1. CDR3 residues: CASSYRQGAYGYTF. CDR3 bases: TGTGCCAGCAGTTACAGACAGGGGGCCTATGGCTACACCTTC.

This chain connects TRBV7-2 to TRBJ2-2, with D possibly TRBD2 on 5 matching bases. V dropped 5 bases and J dropped 7 bases, with 17 bases sitting between them. This CDR3 has 15 amino acids. In germline, CDR1 is SGHTA, CDR2 FQGNSA. For the CDR3, the DNA is TGTGCCAGCAGCCCAACCGGGAAGTGGGGCGGGGAGCTGTTTTTT. It yields the protein CASSPTGKWGGELFF.

This clone was detected only a few times. This chain joins TRBV11-2 and TRBJ2-3; 9 bases fit TRBD1. V trimming: 0 bases; J trimming: 4 bases; junction bases outside the gene matches: 11. The CDR3 extends over 18 amino acids. CDR1 is SGHAT and CDR2 is FQNNGV in the germline V gene. As DNA, the CDR3 is TGTGCCAGCAGCTTAGATCGGGGTACAGGGGGCTCGGCAGATACGCAGTATTTT. It specifies CASSLDRGTGGSADTQYF.

This chain joins TRBV9 and TRBJ1-4; TRBD1 agrees at 7 bases. Germline CDR1 and CDR2: SGDLS and YYNGEE. V lost 4 bases, J lost 2 bases, and 5 bases stayed unmatched. The CDR3 extends over 15 amino acids. CDR3 sequence: CASSKSGQTNEKLFF. CDR3 nucleotide sequence: TGTGCCAGCAGCAAATCGGGACAGACTAATGAAAAACTGTTTTTT.

The chain carries TRBV5-1 and TRBJ1-1; D is perhaps TRBD1 (6 bases). CDR3 length: 16 amino acids. Germline V gene data show CDR1 as SGHRS and CDR2 as YFSETQ. V lost 4 bases and J 1 base, leaving 17 bases between the germline ends. The chain's CDR3 is CASSLGTTGRNTEAFF. The CDR3 DNA sequence: TGCGCCAGCAGCCTTGGGACAACCGGACGGAACACTGAAGCTTTCTTT.

Turning to this clone: Distinct nucleotide sequences in the sample also encode this CDR3. This chain uses TRBV12-3 or TRBV12-4 with TRBJ1-1, with D perhaps TRBD1 (6 bases). Trimming took off 6 bases at V and 1 base at J, with 9 bases between the two ends. CDR3 length: 13 amino acids. In nucleotides, the CDR3 is TGTGCCAGCAGATCGACAGGGAACACTGAAGCTTTCTTT. Its translation: CASRSTGNTEAFF.

The chain is built from TRBV6-6 and TRBJ1-6; D gene ambiguous. Germline loops: CDR1 MNHNY, CDR2 SVGAGI (reference sequence). Deletions cut 10 bases from V and 7 bases from J, with 17 bases between. The CDR3 is made up of 14 amino acids. Here the CDR3 reads CATKSRDLNSPLHF. DNA of the CDR3: TGTGCCACAAAGTCCCGGGATCTGAATTCACCCCTCCACTTT.

The chain recombines TRBV5-1 with TRBJ2-7; D is possibly TRBD1 (5 bases). Trimming cost V 6 bases and J 2 bases, with 15 bases left between them. Germline-derived CDR1 and CDR2 are SGHRS and YFSETQ. The CDR3 runs 14 residues. The chain's CDR3 is CASNGQGAPYEQYF. The CDR3 coding sequence is TGCGCCAGCAACGGGCAGGGCGCTCCCTACGAGCAGTACTTC.

This rearrangement joins TRBV7-2 to TRBJ1-4; weak D call: TRBD1 (6 bases). The CDR3 loop spans 15 amino acids. V lost 2 bases and J 7 bases, leaving 14 bases between the germline ends. Germline assignment: CDR1 SGHTA and CDR2 FQGNSA. CDR3 DNA: TGTGCCAGCAGCTTATCCTACAGGGACCGTGAAAAACTGTTTTTT. Its translation is CASSLSYRDREKLFF.

The gene calls are TRBV4-1 and TRBJ1-2; D ambiguous. From germline, CDR1 is MGHRA and CDR2 YSYEKL. CDR3 size: 15 residues. V was cut by 1 base and J by 11 bases, with 20 bases left in between. The CDR3 DNA reads TGCGCCAGCAGCCAAGGCCCCCTCCCAGGTCGTCGTTACACCTTC. Amino acids: CASSQGPLPGRRYTF.